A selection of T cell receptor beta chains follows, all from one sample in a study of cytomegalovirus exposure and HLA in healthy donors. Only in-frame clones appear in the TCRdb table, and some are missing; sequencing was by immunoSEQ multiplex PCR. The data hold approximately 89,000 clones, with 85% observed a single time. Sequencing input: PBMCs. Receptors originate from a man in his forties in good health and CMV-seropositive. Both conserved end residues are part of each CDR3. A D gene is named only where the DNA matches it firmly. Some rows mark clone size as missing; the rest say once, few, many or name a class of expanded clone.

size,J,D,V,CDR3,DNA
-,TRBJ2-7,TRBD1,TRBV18,CASSPLDRGGTYEQYF,TGTGCCAGCTCACCCTTGGACAGGGGGGGAACCTACGAGCAGTACTTC
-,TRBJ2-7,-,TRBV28,CASSPRGILGRKQYF,TGTGCCAGCAGCCCTCGGGGGATTCTGGGGCGCAAGCAGTACTTC
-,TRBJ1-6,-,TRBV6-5,CASSSGYRGNSPLHF,TGTGCCAGCAGTTCAGGGTACCGAGGAAATTCACCCCTCCACTTT
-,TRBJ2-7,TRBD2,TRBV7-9,CASSYGGEQYF,TGTGCCAGCAGTTACGGGGGGGAGCAGTACTTC
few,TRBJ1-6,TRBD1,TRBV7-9,CASSQGQGFYNSPLHF,TGTGCCAGCAGCCAGGGACAGGGGTTCTATAATTCACCCCTCCACTTT
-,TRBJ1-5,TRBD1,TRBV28,CASSPTGNNQPQHF,TGTGCCAGCAGTCCGACAGGGAACAATCAGCCCCAGCATTTT
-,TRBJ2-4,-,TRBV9,CASSFTGGVDIQYF,TGTGCCAGCAGCTTCACAGGGGGGGTGGACATTCAGTACTTC
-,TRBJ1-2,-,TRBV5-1,CASSQEGRYGYTF,TGCGCCAGCAGCCAGGAGGGGAGGTATGGCTACACCTTC
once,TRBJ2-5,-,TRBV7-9,CASSLAGRETQYF,TGTGCCAGCAGCTTAGCGGGGCGGGAGACCCAGTACTTC
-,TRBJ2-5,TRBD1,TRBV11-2,CASSLPDRVQETQYF,TGTGCCAGCAGCTTGCCCGACAGGGTACAAGAGACCCAGTACTTC
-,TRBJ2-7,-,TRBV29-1,CSVAEYSSSYEQYF,TGCAGCGTTGCGGAGTACTCCAGCTCCTACGAGCAGTACTTC
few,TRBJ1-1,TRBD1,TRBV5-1,CASSLDRDTEAFF,TGCGCCAGCAGCCTCGACAGGGATACTGAAGCTTTCTTT
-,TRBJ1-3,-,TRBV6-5,CASSAQVSSGNTIYF,TGCGCCAGCAGTGCCCAGGTATCCTCTGGAAACACCATATATTTT
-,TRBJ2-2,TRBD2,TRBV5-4,CASSTLSGGGNTGELFF,TGTGCCAGCAGCACCCTTAGCGGGGGGGGGAACACCGGGGAGCTGTTTTTT
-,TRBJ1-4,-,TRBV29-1,CSVVSGPDEKLFF,TGCAGCGTTGTGTCAGGGCCTGATGAAAAACTGTTTTTT
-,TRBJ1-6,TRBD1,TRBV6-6,CASSGTGQNSPLHF,TGTGCCAGCAGTGGGACAGGGCAGAATTCACCCCTCCACTTT
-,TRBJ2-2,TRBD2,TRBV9,CASSYTSGVGELFF,TGTGCCAGCAGCTATACTAGCGGGGTCGGGGAGCTGTTTTTT
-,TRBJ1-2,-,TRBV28,CASSSPRRSFYGYTF,TGTGCCAGCAGTTCTCCCCGGCGGAGCTTCTATGGCTACACCTTC
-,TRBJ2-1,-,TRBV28,CASETTPYNEQFF,TGTGCCAGCGAAACTACCCCCTACAATGAGCAGTTCTTC
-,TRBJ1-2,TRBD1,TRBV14,CASSQDFGTGYGYTF,TGTGCCAGCAGCCAAGATTTCGGGACAGGCTATGGCTACACCTTC
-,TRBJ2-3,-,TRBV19,CASRASYRTSTDTQYF,TGTGCCAGTAGGGCCAGCTACAGAACTAGCACAGATACGCAGTATTTT
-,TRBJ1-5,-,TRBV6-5,CASSYSRNQPQHF,TGTGCCAGCAGTTACAGCCGCAATCAGCCCCAGCATTTT
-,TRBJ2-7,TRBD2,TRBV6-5,CASSYSGRGGFYEQYF,TGTGCCAGCAGTTACTCGGGTCGCGGGGGTTTCTACGAGCAGTACTTC
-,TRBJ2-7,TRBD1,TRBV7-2,CASSPLGQGYEQYF,TGTGCCAGCAGCCCCCTCGGACAGGGTTACGAGCAGTACTTC
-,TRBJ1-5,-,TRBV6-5,CASSYLKGNQPQHF,TGTGCCAGCAGTTACCTAAAAGGCAATCAGCCCCAGCATTTT
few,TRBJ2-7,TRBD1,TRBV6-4,CASSKETGTDKYF,TGTGCCAGCAGTAAAGAGACCGGGACAGACAAGTACTTC